This is a list of T cell receptor beta chains from one sample in a study of T cell repertoires in cytomegalovirus infection. TCRdb re-analysed the reads in MiXCR, keeping a single row per CDR3 protein. Of 150,000 to 200,000 distinct CDR3 sequences in the sample, roughly 14% were seen once. Source material: PBMCs. Receptors originate from a human donor in good health (CMV status not recorded). Some clones in this sample may be carry-over from other donors' samples. The CDR3 runs from the conserved cysteine through the conserved F or W. The D gene is left open where the match is weak. The size field is filled for only some rows; it gives once, few, many or a size class.

>TRBV24-1|many|TRBJ2-1|.
CATRQSNNEQFF
TGTGCCACCAGACAGAGTAACAATGAGCAGTTCTTC
>TRBV15|few|TRBJ2-5|.
CATSRDGTLVGETQYF
TGTGCCACCAGCAGAGACGGGACACTGGTAGGGGAGACCCAGTACTTC
>TRBV5-1|few|TRBJ2-3|.
CASSLESARTDTQYF
TGCGCCAGCAGCTTGGAGTCCGCGCGCACAGATACGCAGTATTTT
>TRBV5-1|.|TRBJ1-1|.
CASSWKTGKGGGTEAFF
TGCGCCAGCAGCTGGAAAACAGGGAAGGGGGGAGGCACTGAAGCTTTCTTT
>TRBV29-1|once|TRBJ1-1|.
CSATGNTEAFF
TGCAGCGCCACAGGGAACACTGAAGCTTTCTTT
>TRBV20-1|.|TRBJ2-3|TRBD2
CSGLADTDTQYF
TGCTCGGGACTAGCGGACACAGATACGCAGTATTTT
>TRBV20-1|.|TRBJ1-1|TRBD1
CSAIIPGQGSTFF
TGCAGTGCCATTATCCCGGGACAGGGATCGACTTTCTTT
>TRBV4-2|many|TRBJ1-4|.
CASSQVDATNEKLFF
TGTGCCAGCAGCCAAGTCGATGCAACTAATGAAAAACTGTTTTTT
>TRBV29-1|few|TRBJ2-3|TRBD2
CSGTSGRPHTDTQYF
TGCAGCGGGACTAGCGGACGACCCCACACAGATACGCAGTATTTT
>TRBV20-1|.|TRBJ2-6|.
CSARQGRAGANVLTF
TGCAGTGCTCGCCAGGGCAGGGCCGGGGCCAACGTCCTGACTTTC
>TRBV7-6|many|TRBJ2-1|.
CASSSLRENWYNEQFF
TGTGCCAGCAGCTCACTACGGGAGAATTGGTACAATGAGCAGTTCTTC
>TRBV5-6|few|TRBJ1-6|TRBD1
CASSFLDRGGSPLHF
TGTGCCAGCAGCTTCCTCGACAGGGGAGGTTCACCCCTCCACTTT
>TRBV6-6|many|TRBJ2-3|.
CASSPFASGQYF
TGTGCCAGCAGCCCCTTTGCCTCCGGCCAGTATTTT
>TRBV7-9|few|TRBJ1-1|.
CASSLGGIVTEAFF
TGTGCCAGCAGCTTAGGTGGTATAGTCACTGAAGCTTTCTTT
>TRBV29-1|.|TRBJ2-1|.
CSLRGRGAWNEQFF
TGCAGCCTGAGGGGGCGGGGGGCGTGGAATGAGCAGTTCTTC
>TRBV28|.|TRBJ1-6|.
CASRARGGSNSPLHF
TGTGCCAGCAGGGCCCGCGGGGGATCGAATTCACCCCTCCACTTT
>TRBV27|.|TRBJ2-2|TRBD2
CASSLSAFKRDGGELFF
TGTGCCAGCAGTTTATCGGCTTTCAAGCGGGATGGCGGGGAGCTGTTTTTT
>TRBV29-1|.|TRBJ2-1|TRBD2
CSVEGGRGSYNEQFF
TGCAGCGTTGAGGGAGGGAGGGGATCCTACAATGAGCAGTTCTTC
>TRBV7-9|many|TRBJ2-5|.
CASSPPGPEQETQYF
TGTGCCAGCAGCCCCCCTGGGCCAGAGCAAGAGACCCAGTACTTC
>TRBV29-1|few|TRBJ1-1|.
CSIPTVNTEAFF
TGCAGCATCCCGACTGTGAACACTGAAGCTTTCTTT
>TRBV7-2|many|TRBJ2-2|.
CASSFPNTGELFF
TGTGCCAGCAGCTTCCCTAACACCGGGGAGCTGTTTTTT
>TRBV7-3|few|TRBJ1-1|.
CASSTTANTEAFF
TGTGCCAGCAGTACCACTGCGAACACTGAAGCTTTCTTT
>TRBV19|.|TRBJ2-3|TRBD1
CASSQGDSNTDTQYF
TGTGCCAGTTCTCAGGGGGACAGTAACACAGATACGCAGTATTTT
>TRBV19|few|TRBJ2-7|TRBD2
CASSTGGSKEQYF
TGTGCCAGTAGTACCGGCGGGAGTAAAGAGCAGTACTTC
>TRBV6-6|many|TRBJ2-7|.
CASSYWDREQYF
TGTGCCAGCAGTTATTGGGATCGCGAGCAGTACTTC
>TRBV7-3|few|TRBJ1-5|TRBD1
CASSLTGPNQPQHF
TGTGCCAGCAGCCTGACAGGGCCCAATCAGCCCCAGCATTTT
>TRBV10-3|.|TRBJ2-3|.
CAISERSPTDTQYF
TGTGCCATCAGTGAGAGAAGTCCCACAGATACGCAGTATTTT
>TRBV28|.|TRBJ2-2|.
CASTDGGQNTGELFF
TGTGCCAGCACCGACGGCGGGCAGAACACCGGGGAGCTGTTTTTT
>TRBV5-4|few|TRBJ2-1|.
CASSFRLVGEQFF
TGTGCCAGCAGCTTTCGACTAGTGGGCGAGCAGTTCTTC
>TRBV7-9|.|TRBJ2-4|.
CASSPVSGLAKNIQYF
TGTGCCAGCAGCCCCGTGAGTGGGTTAGCCAAAAACATTCAGTACTTC
>TRBV20-1|.|TRBJ2-6|.
CSAREGAGANVLTF
TGCAGTGCTAGAGAAGGGGCTGGGGCCAACGTCCTGACTTTC
>TRBV20-1|.|TRBJ2-7|TRBD2
CSASGLADFYEQYF
TGCAGTGCTAGCGGACTAGCGGACTTCTACGAGCAGTACTTC
>TRBV4-1|once|TRBJ2-1|.
CASSMRIYNEQFF
TGCGCCAGCAGCATGAGGATTTACAATGAGCAGTTCTTC